This T cell receptor (beta chain) appears in the sequencing data of a study of blood T cell repertoires in COVID-19. On the study more broadly: T cells, B-cell-depleted T cells, or PBMCs provided the cDNA or gDNA that served as material.

Original handling: By means of reference gene primer amplification, nucleated cell counts were estimated. TCRdb keeps only in-frame clones here, not all; method: immunoSEQ multiplex PCR. For V, J and clone size, that table is used; D and trimming come from the DNA. The table shows around 150,000 clones, with about 92% occurring only once. The Seattle patients, enrolled during active infection, were followed longitudinally. This receptor was obtained from a woman aged 55-69 years with COVID-19, enrolled during active disease. Specimen: peripheral blood.

The CDR3 DNA follows: TGTGCCAGCAGCTTTGGGCCCTCGTCTGGAAACACCATATATTTT. Amino acids: CASSFGPSSGNTIYF. The V gene is TRBV7-9, the J gene TRBJ1-3; D remains unclear. V lost 3 bases and J lost 1, with 10 bases in between. The CDR3 extends over 15 amino acids. Germline CDR1 and CDR2: SEHNR and FQNEAQ (reference sequence). Using reference TRBV7-9 and TRBJ1-3 for the parts outside the CDR3, the full variable domain is DTGVSQNPRHKITKRGQNVTFRCDPISEHNRLYWYRQTLGQGPEFLTYFQNEAQLEKSRLLSDRFSAERPKGSFSTLEIQRTEQGDSAMYLCASSFGPSSGNTIYFGEGSWLTVV.